The source of this T cell receptor beta chain is a study of cytomegalovirus exposure and HLA in healthy donors. CDR1 is SGHNT and CDR2 is YENEEA in the germline V gene. Trimming took 5 bases from V and 5 from J; bases not matched to a gene: 7. The CDR3 runs 14 residues. TCRdb's copy holds only in-frame clones and misses some; the assay was immunoSEQ multiplex PCR. The profile shows over 150,000 clones, 86% of them singletons. Sequences were obtained from PBMCs. The chain uses TRBV11-3 and TRBJ2-5; 8 bases line up with TRBD2. The receptor was derived from a woman between 18 and 30 years old in good health and CMV-seronegative. Written as DNA, the CDR3 is TGTGCCAGCAGCCTACCGGGACTAGGGGAGACCCAGTACTTC. Its protein product is CASSLPGLGETQYF.